This record covers a single TCR beta chain. In the source study's methods: Nucleated cell counts were estimated from reference gene primer amplification. Clones were sequenced by immunoSEQ multiplex PCR, and TCRdb holds only the in-frame ones, with some missing. That table gives V, J and clone size, and the DNA gave D and trimming. The sample has 110,000 to 150,000 clones, 65% to 85% seen once. The sample is drawn from a study of blood T cell repertoires in COVID-19. Study summary: The United States, Italy and Spain provided the acute and convalescent COVID-19 samples.

The CDR3 is made up of 18 amino acids. Germline V gives CDR1 LNHDA, CDR2 SQIVND (reference sequence). V shed 3 bases, J shed 4 bases, and the junction held 14 bases outside the gene matches. The TCR originated in a woman in her sixties or seventies with acute or convalescent COVID-19. The sample consisted of peripheral blood. The chain joins TRBV19 to TRBJ2-3; TRBD2 matches 9 bases. The CDR3 region is CASSIRSNSGSGADTQYF. CDR3 in DNA: TGTGCCAGTAGTATTCGCTCCAATAGCGGGAGTGGGGCAGATACGCAGTATTTT.